The T cell receptor beta chain under discussion was sequenced for a study of blood T cell repertoires in COVID-19. Across the whole study: Whether acute or convalescent, the COVID-19 samples came from the United States, Italy and Spain. Nucleic acid was either cDNA or gDNA, and it came from T cells, B-cell-depleted T cells, or PBMCs.

The V end was cut by 6 bases, the J end by 9 bases, with 19 bases between. The CDR3 has 14 residues. Germline V gene sequence: CDR1 SGHKS, CDR2 YYEKEE (reference sequence). Original processing notes: Cell counts per sample came from amplifying reference gene primers. Clones were sequenced by immunoSEQ multiplex PCR, and TCRdb holds only the in-frame ones, with some missing. V, J and clone size are those of that table, while D and trimming were read from the DNA. The data show roughly 120,000 clones, about two thirds seen once. The gene calls are TRBV5-5 and TRBJ2-1; tentative D call: TRBD2 (5 bases). The sequenced sample consisted of peripheral blood. This clonotype originated in a human donor with acute or convalescent COVID-19. The donor label of this sample is uncertain. For the CDR3, the DNA is TGTGCCAGCAACCGGTTTTCGGGGTTGGGTGAGCAGTTCTTC. Translated: CASNRFSGLGEQFF.